The next 17 T cell receptor beta chains were all read from a single sample in a study of T cell responses to AZD1222 COVID-19 vaccine. Measured with immunoSEQ multiplex PCR; TCRdb has only the in-frame clones, and not every one. The profile shows 150,000 to 200,000 clones, 90% to 95% of them singletons. The specimen comprised peripheral blood, sampled 28 days after the second AZD1222 dose. The receptors stem from an adult who received the AZD1222 COVID-19 vaccine.

The genes are TRBV19 and TRBJ2-6; no clear D. V lost 6 bases and J lost 4, with 10 bases in between. From germline, CDR1 is LNHDA and CDR2 SQIVND (reference sequence). This CDR3 is built from 14 residues. CDR3 loop: CASRALAGANVLTF. CDR3 nucleotide sequence: TGTGCCAGTAGGGCCTTGGCCGGGGCCAACGTCCTGACTTTC.

Of note for this clone: A junction end diverges from the germline sequence, so it may reflect a read error. The chain has TRBV27 and TRBJ2-2, with D possibly TRBD1 on 6 matching bases. This CDR3 contains 15 residues. Germline values: CDR1 MNHEY, CDR2 SMNVEV (reference sequence). The CDR3 loop is CASFDRLKGTGELFF. For the CDR3, the DNA is TGTGCCAGCTTCGACAGGTTAAAGGGCACCGGAGAGCTGTTTTTT.

This rearrangement joins TRBV29-1 to TRBJ1-2; tentatively, D is TRBD1 (5 bases). CDR1 is SQVTM and CDR2 is ANQGSEA in the germline V gene. The CDR3 runs to 13 residues. V gave up 6 bases and J gave up 4 bases, with 15 bases separating them. The CDR3 DNA sequence: TGCAGCGTGGCACAGGCGAGTACCTATGGCTACACCTTC. It encodes CSVAQASTYGYTF. Full variable domain (remainder filled in from reference TRBV29-1 and TRBJ1-2): SAVISQKPSRDICQRGTSLTIQCQVDSQVTMMFWYRQQPGQSLTLIATANQGSEATYESGFVIDKFPISRPNLTFSTLTVSNMSPEDSSIYLCSVAQASTYGYTFGSGTRLTVV.

A single count supports this clone. J is TRBJ2-6 and V is TRBV18; D gene unclear. V was trimmed by 3 bases and J by 1 base, leaving 7 bases between them. CDR3 length: 15 residues. The V gene's germline CDR1 is KGHSH and CDR2 LQKENI. CDR3 region: CASSPRRSGANVLTF. The CDR3 region has the DNA TGTGCCAGCTCACCTCGGAGATCTGGGGCCAACGTCCTGACTTTC.

The chain joins TRBV19 to TRBJ1-1, with D uncertain. This CDR3 comprises 19 residues. V lost 0 bases and J 0 bases, leaving 20 bases between the germline ends. CDR1 is LNHDA and CDR2 is SQIVND in the germline V gene (reference sequence). CDR3 sequence reads: CASSIEDGFTDYLNTEAFF. CDR3 in DNA: TGTGCCAGTAGTATAGAAGATGGGTTTACAGACTACTTGAACACTGAAGCTTTCTTT.

The rearrangement joins TRBV27 to TRBJ2-7; TRBD2 matches at 8 bases. The V and J ends lost 6 bases and 4 bases, in that order; junction bases with no gene match: 5. Germline V gene sequence: CDR1 MNHEY, CDR2 SMNVEV (reference sequence). This CDR3 spans 13 amino acids. This CDR3 reads CASSRREGYEQYF. In nucleotides, the CDR3 is TGTGCCAGCAGCCGACGGGAGGGGTACGAGCAGTACTTC.

The chain links TRBV7-2 to TRBJ2-7, with TRBD1 as a possible D gene (6 bases). Germline CDR1 reads SGHTA; CDR2 reads FQGNSA. This CDR3 has 15 residues. Trimming removed 5 bases from V and 1 base from J, with 15 bases in between. CDR3 residues: CASSNTGSLSYEQYF. CDR3 bases: TGTGCCAGCAGCAACACAGGGAGTTTATCCTACGAGCAGTACTTC. The entire variable domain, with the rest obtained from reference TRBV7-2 and TRBJ2-7, is as follows: GAGVSQSPSNKVTEKGKDVELRCDPISGHTALYWYRQSLGQGLEFLIYFQGNSAPDKSGLPSDRFSAERTGGSVSTLTIQRTQQEDSAVYLCASSNTGSLSYEQYFGPGTRLTVT.

The genes are TRBV27 and TRBJ2-7; D might be TRBD1 (6 bases). The CDR3 is 14 residues long. Per germline, CDR1 MNHEY and CDR2 SMNVEV (reference sequence). Trimming took off 6 bases at V and 5 bases at J, with 17 bases between the two ends. The CDR3, as DNA: TGTGCCAGCAGCCCAACAACAGGGCCCCACGAGCAGTACTTC. Encoded protein: CASSPTTGPHEQYF.

V usage is TRBV19 and J usage is TRBJ2-1, with D tentatively TRBD1 (6 bases). The V gene lost 6 bases and the J gene lost 0 bases, with 12 bases spanning the gap. This CDR3 comprises 15 residues. CDR1 and CDR2 from the germline V gene are LNHDA and SQIVND (reference sequence). The CDR3 DNA reads TGTGCCAGTAGCCTCACAGGGAGCTCCTACAATGAGCAGTTCTTC. It yields the protein CASSLTGSSYNEQFF.

The chain joins TRBV18 to TRBJ2-3, with D possibly TRBD1 on 6 matching bases. The CDR3 runs to 14 residues. Trimming left V 0 bases short and J 3 bases short, with 7 bases between. CDR1 and CDR2 from the germline V gene are KGHSH and LQKENI. DNA for the CDR3: TGTGCCAGCTCACCACCCGGACAGACAGATACGCAGTATTTT. Protein product: CASSPPGQTDTQYF.

This clone has more than one count but fewer than ten. The chain couples TRBV19 to TRBJ1-1; D may be TRBD1 (5 bases). The V gene's germline CDR1 is LNHDA and CDR2 SQIVND (reference sequence). Trimming cost V 4 bases and J 0 bases, with 9 bases left between them. The CDR3 covers 14 residues. The CDR3 protein is CASSRETVNTEAFF. The DNA of the CDR3 is TGTGCCAGTAGTAGGGAGACAGTGAACACTGAAGCTTTCTTT. Filled out from reference TRBV19 and TRBJ1-1, the complete variable domain reads DGGITQSPKYLFRKEGQNVTLSCEQNLNHDAMYWYRQDPGQGLRLIYYSQIVNDFQKGDIAEGYSVSREKKESFPLTVTSAQKNPTAFYLCASSRETVNTEAFFGQGTRLTVV.

The chain recombines TRBV5-1 with TRBJ2-2, with 7 bases that match TRBD2. Trimming at V came to 1 base and at J to 5 bases, leaving 2 bases not matched to a gene. This CDR3 region has 14 residues. Germline V gene sequence: CDR1 SGHRS, CDR2 YFSETQ. CDR3 sequence (DNA): TGCGCCAGCAGCTTGACCGGGGGGACCGGGGAGCTGTTTTTT. Amino acids: CASSLTGGTGELFF. The full variable domain, its missing parts supplied by reference TRBV5-1 and TRBJ2-2, is KAGVTQTPRYLIKTRGQQVTLSCSPISGHRSVSWYQQTPGQGLQFLFEYFSETQRNKGNFPGRFSGRQFSNSRSEMNVSTLELGDSALYLCASSLTGGTGELFFGEGSRLTVL.

The chain uses TRBV5-1 and TRBJ1-2; the D is unclear. Trimming shortened V by 0 bases and J by 2 bases, and 14 bases separated the two germline ends. Per germline, CDR1 SGHRS and CDR2 YFSETQ. This CDR3 comprises 16 residues. The CDR3 DNA follows: TGCGCCAGCAGCTTGGGCCTCCCGGGCCGCAACTATGGCTACACCTTC. The encoded protein is CASSLGLPGRNYGYTF. Filled out from reference TRBV5-1 and TRBJ1-2, the complete variable domain reads KAGVTQTPRYLIKTRGQQVTLSCSPISGHRSVSWYQQTPGQGLQFLFEYFSETQRNKGNFPGRFSGRQFSNSRSEMNVSTLELGDSALYLCASSLGLPGRNYGYTFGSGTRLTVV.

This rearrangement joins TRBV6-1 to TRBJ2-5; 16 positions match TRBD2. The germline gives CDR1 MNHNS, CDR2 SASEGT. With 4 bases clipped from V and 4 bases from J, the junction kept 3 bases outside the gene matches. The CDR3 sequence is 16 residues long. The CDR3: CASSVGLAGGLETQYF. For the CDR3, the DNA is TGTGCCAGCAGTGTGGGACTAGCGGGGGGGCTAGAGACCCAGTACTTC.

This rearrangement joins TRBV18 to TRBJ1-2; 9 nucleotides match TRBD1. This CDR3 is built from 14 residues. The germline gives CDR1 KGHSH, CDR2 LQKENI. Trimming at V came to 3 bases and at J to 1 base, leaving 0 bases not matched to a gene. CDR3 bases: TGTGCCAGCTCACCGACAGGGGGTAACTATGGCTACACCTTC. Its translation: CASSPTGGNYGYTF. The entire variable domain, with the rest obtained from reference TRBV18 and TRBJ1-2, is as follows: NAGVMQNPRHLVRRRGQEARLRCSPMKGHSHVYWYRQLPEEGLKFMVYLQKENIIDESGMPKERFSAEFPKEGPSILRIQQVVRGDSAAYFCASSPTGGNYGYTFGSGTRLTVV.

The chain uses TRBV2 and TRBJ1-3; D remains unclear. CDR3 size: 15 residues. The V gene's germline CDR1 is SNHLY and CDR2 FYNNEI. V was pared by 3 bases and J by 0 bases, with 9 bases between. Here the CDR3 DNA reads TGTGCCAGCAGTGAGCCCGAGGGCTCTGGAAACACCATATATTTT. This translates into CASSEPEGSGNTIYF.

The chain links TRBV12-3 or TRBV12-4 to TRBJ1-1; no definite D call. This CDR3 is built from 11 residues. Trimming took off 6 bases at V and 11 bases at J, with 13 bases between the two ends. The DNA of the CDR3 is TGTGCCAGCAGGGCCGGAGTAGGGGCTTTCTTT. As protein: CASRAGVGAFF.